The 7 T cell receptor beta chains given below trace back to one sample, sequenced in a study of cytomegalovirus exposure and HLA in healthy donors. 60 Vbeta and 13 Jbeta primers were used in PCR. Method: immunoSEQ multiplex PCR; TCRdb's copy keeps in-frame clones and lacks some. The table has over 45,000 clones, around 83% seen once. The source material was PBMCs. All receptors derive from a man aged 25-40 years in good health and CMV-seronegative.

The chain employs TRBV7-3 and TRBJ2-3, with D tentatively TRBD2 (5 bases). The CDR3 has 14 amino acids. V shed 1 base and J shed 3 bases, with 8 bases lying between them. The germline CDR1 and CDR2 sequences are SGHTA and FQGTGA. This CDR3 is CASSLNRGTDTQYF. The CDR3, as DNA: TGTGCCAGCAGCTTAAACCGGGGTACAGATACGCAGTATTTT.

This clone was detected once. The V call is TRBV7-8, the J call TRBJ1-4, with D possibly TRBD1 on 5 matching bases. This CDR3 contains 16 residues. Germline CDR1 and CDR2: SGHVS and FQNEAQ. V was shortened by 1 base and J by 4 bases, with 13 bases between the two germline ends. The CDR3 sequence: CASSLGRGPLNEKLFF. The CDR3 region has the DNA TGTGCCAGCAGCTTAGGAAGGGGTCCCCTTAATGAAAAACTGTTTTTT.

J is TRBJ1-1 and V is TRBV7-2, with D unclear. CDR1 is SGHTA and CDR2 is FQGNSA in the germline V gene. The CDR3 totals 14 residues. The V and J ends lost 5 bases and 3 bases respectively, with 13 bases between them. Here the CDR3 reads CASSPRTGDTEAFF. CDR3 DNA sequence: TGTGCCAGCAGCCCTCGGACTGGGGACACTGAAGCTTTCTTT.

The sample holds one count of this clone. J is TRBJ1-5 and V is TRBV5-4, with TRBD1 matching over 7 bases. CDR3 length equals 15 residues. Unmatched junction bases numbered 10, after V lost 4 bases and J lost 6 bases. CDR1 is SGHNT, CDR2 YYREEE, per germline (reference sequence). This chain's CDR3 is CASSQGDREGQPQHF. The CDR3 DNA is TGTGCCAGCAGCCAAGGAGACAGGGAAGGTCAGCCCCAGCATTTT. Variable domain in full (rest from reference TRBV5-4 and TRBJ1-5): ETGVTQSPTHLIKTRGQQVTLRCSSQSGHNTVSWYQQALGQGPQFIFQYYREEENGRGNFPPRFSGLQFPNYSSELNVNALELDDSALYLCASSQGDREGQPQHFGDGTRLSIL.

This chain links TRBV6-1 with TRBJ1-1; no clear D. The CDR3 is 18 residues long. CDR1 and CDR2 from the germline V gene are MNHNS and SASEGT. Trimming took off 0 bases at V and 1 base at J, with 18 bases between the two ends. The CDR3 DNA reads as TGTGCCAGCAGTGAAGCCTCCATCGGACGGGGAAAGAACACTGAAGCTTTCTTT. Amino acid sequence: CASSEASIGRGKNTEAFF.

The sample holds a few counts of this clone. The chain carries TRBV5-1 and TRBJ2-1; 8 bases align to TRBD2. Germline loops: CDR1 SGHRS, CDR2 YFSETQ. This CDR3 comprises 16 residues. V lost 0 bases, J lost 4 bases, and 6 bases stayed unmatched. The CDR3 nucleotides read TGCGCCAGCAGCTTGGACTGGACTAGCAGTTACAATGAGCAGTTCTTC. Amino acid sequence: CASSLDWTSSYNEQFF.

Of note for this clone: The junction differs from germline at one of its ends, possibly a read error. The chain links TRBV15 to TRBJ2-7; D is possibly TRBD1 (5 bases). CDR1 LNHNV and CDR2 YYDKDF come from the germline V gene (reference sequence). The CDR3 covers 15 residues. CDR3 region: CAASRDPGSGYEQYF. The CDR3, as DNA: TGTGCCGCCAGCAGAGATCCAGGGTCAGGCTACGAGCAGTACTTC.